Each of the 20 T cell receptor beta chains below was sequenced from the same sample in a study of shared clonotypes between healthy human individuals. Profiled with immunoSEQ multiplex PCR; TCRdb holds only in-frame clones, not every one. This sample has 2 million to 2.5 million clones, with 90% to 95% found just once. Material for sequencing was naive CD4+ T cells sorted from blood. The subset is: CD45RA+ positively selected. These receptors all stem from a man between 18 and 29 years old in good health.

This chain links TRBV19 with TRBJ1-2, with D perhaps TRBD1 (6 bases). V shed 1 base and J shed 2 bases, with 11 bases lying between them. In germline, CDR1 is LNHDA, CDR2 SQIVND (reference sequence). This CDR3 is 15 amino acids long. CDR3 bases: TGTGCCAGTAGTATAGGCAGGGGACAAAACTATGGCTACACCTTC. Its protein is CASSIGRGQNYGYTF. Combining the CDR3 with reference TRBV19 and TRBJ1-2 gives the whole variable domain DGGITQSPKYLFRKEGQNVTLSCEQNLNHDAMYWYRQDPGQGLRLIYYSQIVNDFQKGDIAEGYSVSREKKESFPLTVTSAQKNPTAFYLCASSIGRGQNYGYTFGSGTRLTVV.

The chain carries TRBV5-1 and TRBJ2-2; D not certain. Germline lookup yields CDR1 SGHRS and CDR2 YFSETQ. This CDR3 has 11 amino acids. The V end lost 5 bases, the J end lost 3 bases, and 2 bases lay between the germline ends. The CDR3 here is CASRYTGELFF. The CDR3 DNA sequence: TGCGCCAGCAGGTACACCGGGGAGCTGTTTTTT.

V and J are TRBV7-2 and TRBJ2-1; either TRBD1 or TRBD2 may supply D (5 bases each). This CDR3 region has 13 residues. With 5 bases removed from V and 9 bases from J, the gap between germline ends came to 14 bases. The germline CDR1 and CDR2 sequences are SGHTA and FQGNSA. The CDR3 region is CASSPGTPGEQFF. In DNA form, the CDR3 reads TGTGCCAGCAGCCCAGGGACCCCCGGTGAGCAGTTCTTC.

The chain joins TRBV7-9 to TRBJ2-5; 9 bases map to TRBD1. Germline CDR1 SEHNR, CDR2 FQNEAQ (reference sequence). J gave up 4 bases and V 5 bases, and 11 bases lay outside the gene matches. This CDR3 comprises 16 residues. The CDR3 sequence is CASSTTAGQGRETQYF. The CDR3 DNA reads as TGTGCCAGCAGCACCACCGCGGGACAGGGAAGAGAGACCCAGTACTTC.

This chain joins TRBV28 and TRBJ1-6; D unclear. In germline, CDR1 is MDHEN, CDR2 SYDVKM. This CDR3 spans 16 amino acids. V was trimmed by 4 bases and J by 5 bases, leaving 15 bases between them. Here the CDR3 DNA reads TGTGCCAGCAGTTCAATTCCGACACGGAATAATTCACCCCTCCACTTT. It specifies CASSSIPTRNNSPLHF. Using reference TRBV28 and TRBJ1-6 for the parts outside the CDR3, the full variable domain is DVKVTQSSRYLVKRTGEKVFLECVQDMDHENMFWYRQDPGLGLRLIYFSYDVKMKEKGDIPEGYSVSREKKERFSLILESASTNQTSMYLCASSSIPTRNNSPLHFGNGTRLTVT.

This chain uses TRBV9 with TRBJ2-4; tentative D call: TRBD1 (6 bases). Trimming stripped 0 bases from V and 8 bases from J, with 12 bases between. Germline CDR1 SGDLS, CDR2 YYNGEE. The CDR3 sequence is 14 residues long. The CDR3 is CASSVDRDGDIQYF. The CDR3 DNA is TGTGCCAGCAGCGTAGACAGGGATGGAGACATTCAGTACTTC.

The gene calls are TRBV6-5 and TRBJ2-7, with 7 bases fitting TRBD1. CDR1 is MNHEY and CDR2 is SVGAGI in the germline V gene. The ends lost 6 bases at V and 6 bases at J; junction bases unmatched: 8. This CDR3 is 13 amino acids long. CDR3 sequence reads: CASSRGISAEQYF. The DNA for the CDR3 is TGTGCCAGCAGCAGGGGGATAAGTGCCGAGCAGTACTTC.

The V and J genes are TRBV27 and TRBJ2-7, with D maybe TRBD1 (6 bases). The CDR3 extends over 14 amino acids. The V gene lost 7 bases and the J gene lost 2 bases, with 15 bases spanning the gap. Looked up from germline, CDR1 is MNHEY and CDR2 is SMNVEV (reference sequence). The CDR3 DNA reads as TGTGCCAGCACTCGAGGGGGAACCCCCTACGAGCAGTACTTC. This encodes CASTRGGTPYEQYF.

The J gene is TRBJ1-2, the V gene TRBV27; no clear D. This CDR3 spans 15 amino acids. Germline V gene data show CDR1 as MNHEY and CDR2 as SMNVEV (reference sequence). V lost 2 bases and J lost 1, with 11 bases in between. The CDR3 loop reads CASSLDALNNYGYTF. The CDR3 DNA sequence: TGTGCCAGCAGTTTAGATGCCCTCAATAACTATGGCTACACCTTC.

The rearrangement links TRBV6-1 to TRBJ2-1, with 8 bases identical to TRBD2. This CDR3 contains 16 residues. J lost 4 bases, V lost 2 bases, and 7 bases had no gene match. Germline CDR1 and CDR2: MNHNS and SASEGT. For the CDR3, the DNA is TGTGCCAGCAGTGAATCCCTTGCGGGAGGATACAATGAGCAGTTCTTC. Its protein is CASSESLAGGYNEQFF.

V is TRBV28 and J is TRBJ2-1; the match to TRBD1 covers 7 bases. CDR1 MDHEN and CDR2 SYDVKM come from the germline V gene. The CDR3 runs to 15 residues. Germline trimming cut 2 bases from V and 7 bases from J; bases unmatched to any gene: 8. Here the CDR3 reads CASSLLETGINEQFF. The CDR3 DNA reads as TGTGCCAGCAGTTTACTCGAGACAGGGATAAATGAGCAGTTCTTC.

This rearrangement joins TRBV2 to TRBJ2-1, with D possibly matching TRBD1 (6 bases). V was clipped by 6 bases and J by 9 bases, with 15 bases between them. Germline loops: CDR1 SNHLY, CDR2 FYNNEI. CDR3 length: 13 amino acids. CDR3 bases: TGTGCCAGCAGCGTTCAGGGGTACGGTGAGCAGTTCTTC. Its translation: CASSVQGYGEQFF.

The chain uses TRBV28 and TRBJ1-2, with no clear D. CDR1 MDHEN and CDR2 SYDVKM come from the germline V gene. Trimming took off 6 bases at V and 0 bases at J, with 5 bases between the two ends. The CDR3 is made up of 12 amino acids. CDR3 sequence (DNA): TGTGCCAGCAGAAGGGCTAACTATGGCTACACCTTC. This codes for CASRRANYGYTF.

This chain's CDR3 is CASTPGGPPSSYNSPLHF. The CDR3 nucleotides are TGTGCCAGCACCCCCGGAGGTCCGCCGAGCTCCTATAATTCACCCCTCCACTTT. The V and J genes are TRBV28 and TRBJ1-6; unclear D gene. CDR1 is MDHEN, CDR2 SYDVKM, per germline. V lost 7 bases, J lost 0 bases, and 19 bases lay in between. The CDR3 is made up of 18 amino acids.

The rearrangement uses TRBV4-1 and TRBJ2-7; D gene uncertain. Trimming left V 2 bases short and J 5 bases short, with 16 bases between. This CDR3 comprises 15 residues. Germline V gives CDR1 MGHRA, CDR2 YSYEKL. CDR3 loop: CASSQLSANLDEQYF. As DNA, the CDR3 is TGCGCCAGCAGCCAACTTTCGGCTAACCTAGACGAGCAGTACTTC.

This clone was counted once. The chain is built from TRBV7-9 and TRBJ2-7; TRBD2 matches at 8 bases. CDR3 length equals 15 residues. Germline-derived CDR1 and CDR2 are SEHNR and FQNEAQ (reference sequence). The junction had 4 bases not matched to a gene; V was cut back by 1 base and J by 2 bases. CDR3 sequence (DNA): TGTGCCAGCAGCTTAGTTAGCGGGACAACCTACGAGCAGTACTTC. This encodes CASSLVSGTTYEQYF.

The chain carries TRBV6-5 and TRBJ2-1, with 7 bases fitting TRBD2. Germline V gives CDR1 MNHEY, CDR2 SVGAGI. V trimming: 6 bases; J trimming: 5 bases; junction bases outside the gene matches: 7. The CDR3 covers 14 residues. In nucleotides, the CDR3 is TGTGCCAGCAGCGATCCAGCGGGGAACAATGAGCAGTTCTTC. This translates into CASSDPAGNNEQFF.

The chain is built from TRBV12-2 and TRBJ2-7; the D call in the table, TRBD2, was not verified against the DNA. TRBV12-2 is deemed a pseudogene. This CDR3 region has 17 residues. CDR3 sequence (DNA): TGTGCAAGTCGCTTAGGCGGGCAGTCGCCGGATACCTACGAGCAGTACTTC. Translation gives CASRLGGQSPDTYEQYF.

The chain uses TRBV28 and TRBJ1-6; D remains unclear. Trimming took 3 bases from V and 10 from J, leaving 10 bases between them. This CDR3 comprises 13 residues. Germline values: CDR1 MDHEN, CDR2 SYDVKM. The CDR3 region is CASSLGSRSPLHF. The CDR3 bases are TGTGCCAGCAGTTTGGGCTCGCGATCACCCCTCCACTTT.

Points on this clone: Distinct nucleotide sequences in the sample also encode this CDR3. This chain links TRBV5-6 with TRBJ1-4, with a tentative D call TRBD1 (5 bases). The germline V and J ends were trimmed by 1 base and 8 bases, with 12 bases remaining between them. The CDR3 loop spans 14 amino acids. Germline loops: CDR1 SGHDT, CDR2 YYEEEE. DNA for the CDR3: TGTGCCAGCAGCTTGAGGGGTTTGGGGGAAAAACTGTTTTTT. Its protein is CASSLRGLGEKLFF.